The rows below give T cell receptor beta chains drawn from one sample of a study of blood T cell repertoires in COVID-19. The method was immunoSEQ multiplex PCR; TCRdb's version includes in-frame clones alone and lacks a portion of them. Among 200,000 to 250,000 clones listed, about four fifths were seen once. Sequencing was carried out using peripheral blood. The receptors were gathered from a man aged 45-60 years with acute or convalescent COVID-19. CDR3s include the opening cysteine and the closing phenylalanine or tryptophan. The D gene is left open where the match is weak. Clone size is not always given. Where it is, it says once, few, many or a class for expanded clones.

TGCAGCGTTGAAGATATCGGTTATAGCAATCAGCCCCAGCATTTT CSVEDIGYSNQPQHF - TRBJ1-5 few TRBV29-1
TGTGCCAGCAGCTTAGCGGGGGCAGAGACCCAGTACTTC CASSLAGAETQYF - TRBJ2-5 - TRBV7-9
TGTGCCAGTAGTATAGGAACAGGGGGCTTGAGCAATCAGCCCCAGCATTTT CASSIGTGGLSNQPQHF TRBD1 TRBJ1-5 - TRBV19
TGTGCCAGCAGCCCACAGGGGCCAGATACGCAGTATTTT CASSPQGPDTQYF TRBD1 TRBJ2-3 - TRBV7-3
TGTGCCAGCAGCCCCGTGGGACAGGGGGATGGCTACACCTTC CASSPVGQGDGYTF TRBD1 TRBJ1-2 once TRBV3-1/TRBV3-2
TGCGCCAGCAGCCAAGGATCCGGGAACTCCTACGAGCAGTACTTC CASSQGSGNSYEQYF - TRBJ2-7 - TRBV4-1
TGTGCCAGCAGTTTATATGCACAGAACACTGAAGCTTTCTTT CASSLYAQNTEAFF - TRBJ1-1 - TRBV27
TGCAGCGTCGCCGGGACAGGGGACAATGAGCAGTTCTTC CSVAGTGDNEQFF TRBD1 TRBJ2-1 - TRBV29-1
TGTGCCAGCAGTAATCCGGGACTAGCGGGAGGGGGGGAGCTGTTTTTT CASSNPGLAGGGELFF TRBD2 TRBJ2-2 - TRBV25-1
TGTGCCAGCAGCCAATCGAGTGGTGGAAAACTGTTTTTT CASSQSSGGKLFF - TRBJ1-4 - TRBV16
TGTGCCAGCAGTCCAAGGGGGCCTGGAAACACCATATATTTT CASSPRGPGNTIYF TRBD1 TRBJ1-3 - TRBV6-5
TGTGCCAGCAGCCACTTATGGGGGGGGACGGAGACCCAGTACTTC CASSHLWGGTETQYF TRBD2 TRBJ2-5 - TRBV11-2
TGTGCCAGCAGCCAAGGGACAGGGTTGAACACTGAAGCTTTCTTT CASSQGTGLNTEAFF TRBD1 TRBJ1-1 - TRBV3-1/TRBV3-2
TGTGCCAGCAGCCCCACCCGGGACACAGATACGCAGTATTTT CASSPTRDTDTQYF - TRBJ2-3 - TRBV7-3
TGCGCCAGCAGCTGGGGGACAGGGACCCAAGAGACCCAGTACTTC CASSWGTGTQETQYF TRBD1 TRBJ2-5 - TRBV5-1
TGTGCCAGCAGTTCTTACGGGACAGGGTCCGAGACCCAGTACTTC CASSSYGTGSETQYF TRBD1 TRBJ2-5 - TRBV28
TGTGCCAGCAGGGTTGGGGGGGGCAATCAGCCCCAGCATTTT CASRVGGGNQPQHF - TRBJ1-5 - TRBV6-5
TGTGCCAGCAGTGTGGGGGGCTATGGCTACACCTTC CASSVGGYGYTF - TRBJ1-2 - TRBV25-1
TGTGCCACCAGCAGAGATCGGGGGGCGGGCTACAATGAGCAGTTCTTC CATSRDRGAGYNEQFF - TRBJ2-1 - TRBV15
TGCGCCAGCAGTGAAATCGCAGGGGGCGCCTATGGCTACACCTTC CASSEIAGGAYGYTF TRBD1 TRBJ1-2 - TRBV10-2
TGTGCCAGCAGTTCCCGGGTCGGATTATCTCGGGGGGTTTACGAGCAGTACTTC CASSSRVGLSRGVYEQYF TRBD2 TRBJ2-7 - TRBV27
TGTGCCAGCAGTGGGGGACAGAGCTCTGGAAACACCATATATTTT CASSGGQSSGNTIYF TRBD1 TRBJ1-3 few TRBV25-1
TGTGCCAGTAGTATAGAACTTGGGACAGTTGGCTACACCTTC CASSIELGTVGYTF TRBD1 TRBJ1-2 - TRBV19
TGTGCCAGCAGTCCGCTAGCGGGATTAGCCAAAAACATTCAGTACTTC CASSPLAGLAKNIQYF TRBD2 TRBJ2-4 - TRBV27
TGTGCCAGCAGGAACAGGGGTACTAATGAAAAACTGTTTTTT CASRNRGTNEKLFF TRBD1 TRBJ1-4 - TRBV27
TGTGCCAGCAGCGTGGGGGGACTAAAAGAGACCCAGTACTTC CASSVGGLKETQYF TRBD2 TRBJ2-5 - TRBV9
TGTGCCAGCAGCGGGGACAGGGACTACGAGCAGTACTTC CASSGDRDYEQYF TRBD1 TRBJ2-7 once TRBV9
TGTGCCAGTAAGGAACCGGGACTAAATGAGCAGTTCTTC CASKEPGLNEQFF TRBD2 TRBJ2-1 - TRBV19
TGTGCCAGCAGTTCCCCGGGACAGGGGGACATTCAGTACTTC CASSSPGQGDIQYF TRBD1 TRBJ2-4 - TRBV11-1
TGTGCCAGCAGCTTGGTTATCCGGGACAACCACTTCTACGAGCAGTACTTC CASSLVIRDNHFYEQYF - TRBJ2-7 - TRBV7-8
TGTGCCAGCAAGATAGGGGTAAACAATGAGCAGTTCTTC CASKIGVNNEQFF - TRBJ2-1 - TRBV2
TGCGCCAGCCGCTTTGGGGGACAAGCCTCAGGCGAGCAGTACTTC CASRFGGQASGEQYF - TRBJ2-7 once TRBV5-1
TGTGCCACCTATCTAGCGGGACGTTACAATGAGCAGTTCTTC CATYLAGRYNEQFF TRBD2 TRBJ2-1 - TRBV6-5
TGTGCCAGTAGGACAGGAGCTGAAGCTTTCTTT CASRTGAEAFF - TRBJ1-1 - TRBV19
TGTGCCAGCAGCCGCGGGCTACAGACTAACTATGGCTACACCTTC CASSRGLQTNYGYTF - TRBJ1-2 - TRBV5-8
TGTGCTAGTGGCTCGGGACAGGGGTCGCATGAGCAGTTCTTC CASGSGQGSHEQFF TRBD1 TRBJ2-1 - TRBV12-5
TGTGCCAGCAGTAGGACATATGGCGGCTACACCTTC CASSRTYGGYTF - TRBJ1-2 once TRBV27
TGTGCCAGCAGTCCCCGCGGGGCGGGGCACTACGAGCAGTACTTC CASSPRGAGHYEQYF - TRBJ2-7 - TRBV6-2/TRBV6-3
TGTGCCAGTAGTACCTATACAGCTTCTAATTCACCCCTCCACTTT CASSTYTASNSPLHF - TRBJ1-6 - TRBV19
TGCGCCAGCAGCTTGGCCCCCGGGTATCAAGAGACCCAGTACTTC CASSLAPGYQETQYF - TRBJ2-5 - TRBV5-1
TGTGCCAGCAGCGCAACTAGCGGGAACACCGGGGAGCTGTTTTTT CASSATSGNTGELFF TRBD2 TRBJ2-2 - TRBV9
TGTGCCAGCAGCTTAGTCGCAGGGACAAACTACGAGCAGTACTTC CASSLVAGTNYEQYF - TRBJ2-7 - TRBV7-2